The 9 T cell receptor beta chains reported below all come from one sample, sequenced in a study of neoadjuvant nivolumab and ipilimumab in lung cancer. Assay: immunoSEQ multiplex PCR; the TCRdb copy retains only in-frame clones and omits some. The table shows 7,000 to 9,500 clones, with approximately 80% occurring only once. This specimen was tumor tissue, taken after neoadjuvant nivolumab, alone or with ipilimumab, at or shortly before surgery. The source of these receptors is an adult with non-small cell lung cancer.

The CDR3 sequence is CASSHLGKGKRYEQYF. The CDR3 DNA sequence: TGTGCCAGCAGCCACCTCGGGAAGGGGAAAAGGTACGAGCAGTACTTC. The chain has TRBV11-3 and TRBJ2-7, with D possibly being TRBD1 or TRBD2 (5 bases each). Germline V lookup: CDR1 SGHNT, CDR2 YENEEA. V lost 5 bases and J lost 4, with 21 bases in between. This CDR3 has 16 residues. The complete variable domain, with remaining parts taken from reference TRBV11-3 and TRBJ2-7, reads EAGVVQSPRYKIIEKKQPVAFWCNPISGHNTLYWYLQNLGQGPELLIRYENEEAVDDSQLPKDRFSAERLKGVDSTLKIQPAELGDSAVYLCASSHLGKGKRYEQYFGPGTRLTVT.

The chain joins TRBV5-1 to TRBJ1-6; weak D call: TRBD1 (5 bases). The CDR3 contains 15 residues. Trimming removed 4 bases from V and 7 bases from J, with 15 bases in between. Per the germline V gene, CDR1 is SGHRS and CDR2 is YFSETQ. CDR3 nucleotide sequence: TGCGCCAGCAGCACTCGTGACAGTACGAATTCACCCCTCCACTTT. Amino acid sequence: CASSTRDSTNSPLHF.

This chain connects TRBV7-6 to TRBJ2-1; D gene ambiguous. CDR3 length equals 12 residues. V lost 4 bases and J 6 bases, leaving 7 bases between the germline ends. From germline, CDR1 is SGHVS and CDR2 FNYEAQ. DNA of the CDR3: TGTGCCAGCAGCTCGAGCATCAATGAGCAGTTCTTC. It specifies CASSSSINEQFF.

The chain recombines TRBV5-1 with TRBJ1-1, with 7 bases fitting TRBD1. The V segment lost 4 bases and the J segment 3 bases; nucleotides outside the gene matches: 9. Looked up from germline, CDR1 is SGHRS and CDR2 is YFSETQ. The CDR3 is 15 amino acids. CDR3 protein: CASSQFAGGHTEAFF. As DNA, the CDR3 is TGCGCCAGCAGCCAATTTGCAGGGGGACACACTGAAGCTTTCTTT.

This clone appeared once. This chain joins TRBV7-8 and TRBJ1-5; the D gene is possibly TRBD1 (5 bases). There are 15 residues in the CDR3. Germline CDR1 and CDR2: SGHVS and FQNEAQ. Trimming stripped 5 bases from V and 4 bases from J, with 15 bases between. The CDR3 region is CASSPEGQLNQPQHF. The CDR3 region has the DNA TGTGCCAGCAGCCCAGAAGGACAATTAAATCAGCCCCAGCATTTT.

This clone was found a few times. This sequence joins TRBV10-3 and TRBJ2-5; possible D gene TRBD1, 5 bases. The germline gives CDR1 ENHRY, CDR2 SYGVKD. The ends were cut back, 7 bases at V and 2 bases at J, with 17 bases in the middle. The CDR3 covers 15 residues. In nucleotides, the CDR3 is TGTGCCATCAACCAAGGTGGGGCCGGACAAGAGACCCAGTACTTC. It specifies CAINQGGAGQETQYF.

This chain joins TRBV30 and TRBJ2-2; 8 positions match TRBD1. This CDR3 spans 15 amino acids. The V segment lost 0 bases and the J segment 6 bases; nucleotides outside the gene matches: 6. Germline V gene sequence: CDR1 GTSNPN, CDR2 SVGIG (reference sequence). This CDR3 reads CAWSVQGEDAGELFF. CDR3 sequence (DNA): TGTGCCTGGAGTGTACAGGGGGAAGACGCCGGGGAGCTGTTTTTT.

The J gene is TRBJ1-1, the V gene TRBV5-4; D call uncertain. V shed 4 bases and J shed 4 bases, with 17 bases lying between them. CDR3 length equals 15 residues. The V gene's germline CDR1 is SGHNT and CDR2 YYREEE (reference sequence). The CDR3 nucleotides are TGTGCCAGCAGCACCCCGCCGGAGGGTGCCACTGAAGCTTTCTTT. This translates into CASSTPPEGATEAFF. Together with reference TRBV5-4 and TRBJ1-1, the CDR3 gives the full variable domain: ETGVTQSPTHLIKTRGQQVTLRCSSQSGHNTVSWYQQALGQGPQFIFQYYREEENGRGNFPPRFSGLQFPNYSSELNVNALELDDSALYLCASSTPPEGATEAFFGQGTRLTVV.

The CDR3 region has the DNA TGTGCCAGCAGCTTAGGACTGGGGAAGAACGGATACGAGCAGTACTTC. This gives the protein CASSLGLGKNGYEQYF. The rearrangement uses TRBV11-2 and TRBJ2-7; no firm D call. The CDR3 consists of 16 residues. The germline V gene encodes CDR1 SGHAT and CDR2 FQNNGV. Trimming pared 1 base from V and 4 bases from J, leaving 17 bases between. Variable domain in full (rest from reference TRBV11-2 and TRBJ2-7): EAGVAQSPRYKIIEKRQSVAFWCNPISGHATLYWYQQILGQGPKLLIQFQNNGVVDDSQLPKDRFSAERLKGVDSTLKIQPAKLEDSAVYLCASSLGLGKNGYEQYFGPGTRLTVT.